What follows are 2 T cell receptor beta chains derived from one specimen sequenced in a study of radiotherapy plus CTLA-4 blockade in lung cancer. Method: immunoSEQ multiplex PCR; TCRdb's copy keeps in-frame clones and lacks some. This table holds around 63,000 clones, 60% to 80% found once. Sample: peripheral blood, taken from a patient treated with radiotherapy plus ipilimumab. These receptors all stem from a human donor with non-small cell lung cancer whose response to radiotherapy plus ipilimumab could not be evaluated. Some clones in this sample may be carry-over from other donors' samples.

The chain recombines TRBV5-4 with TRBJ1-2; 12 bases match TRBD1. The V segment lost 4 bases and the J segment 7 bases; nucleotides outside the gene matches: 5. From germline, CDR1 is SGHNT and CDR2 YYREEE (reference sequence). The CDR3 has 14 residues. The CDR3 nucleotides read TGTGCCAGCAGCGCGGGACAGGGGGCGACTGGCTACACCTTC. Protein sequence: CASSAGQGATGYTF.

The V gene is TRBV7-2, the J gene TRBJ2-3; 7 bases agree with TRBD2. The CDR3 has 15 amino acids. The V gene's germline CDR1 is SGHTA and CDR2 FQGNSA. The trim removed 1 base at V and 2 bases at J, leaving 3 bases unmatched. DNA of the CDR3: TGTGCCAGCAGCTTAGAGCGACTAGCCACAGATACGCAGTATTTT. Its protein product is CASSLERLATDTQYF.